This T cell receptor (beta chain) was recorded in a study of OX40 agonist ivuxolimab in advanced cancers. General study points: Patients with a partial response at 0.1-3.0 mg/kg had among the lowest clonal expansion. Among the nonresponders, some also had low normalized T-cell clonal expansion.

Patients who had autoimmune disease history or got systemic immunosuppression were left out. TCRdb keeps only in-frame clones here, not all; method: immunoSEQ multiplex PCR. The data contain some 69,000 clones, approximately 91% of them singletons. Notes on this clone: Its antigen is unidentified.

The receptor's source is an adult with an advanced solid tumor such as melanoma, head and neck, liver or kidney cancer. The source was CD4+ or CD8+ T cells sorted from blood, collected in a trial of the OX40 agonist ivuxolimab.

CDR3 coding DNA: TGCGCCAGCAGCCGATCGTTCTTAACTAATGAAAAACTGTTTTTT. Encoded protein: CASSRSFLTNEKLFF. The V call is TRBV4-1, the J call TRBJ1-4; D unclear. CDR1 is MGHRA and CDR2 is YSYEKL in the germline V gene. This CDR3 region has 15 residues. V was trimmed by 4 bases and J by 1 base, leaving 10 bases between them.